One T cell receptor beta chain is described in this entry. This CDR3 contains 15 residues. From germline, CDR1 is SGHRS and CDR2 YFSETQ. V dropped 0 bases and J dropped 1 base, with 10 bases sitting between them. These data belong to a study of blood T cell repertoires in COVID-19. On the study more broadly: The United States, Italy and Spain provided the acute and convalescent COVID-19 samples. T cells, B-cell-depleted T cells, or PBMCs supplied cDNA or gDNA.

Original processing notes: Estimation of nucleated cell counts was performed using reference gene primer amplification. Sequencing used immunoSEQ multiplex PCR; TCRdb keeps in-frame clones, though not all of them. V and J calls plus clone size are reproduced from that table; the DNA served to infer D and trimming. Of a few hundred thousand clones in the sample, around 80% were seen once. This sequence originates from a woman aged 50 to 60 with acute or convalescent COVID-19. Sequenced: peripheral blood. The rearrangement links TRBV5-1 to TRBJ1-2; D not certain. The CDR3 region is CASSLGAANNYGYTF. The CDR3, as DNA: TGCGCCAGCAGCTTGGGAGCAGCGAATAACTATGGCTACACCTTC.